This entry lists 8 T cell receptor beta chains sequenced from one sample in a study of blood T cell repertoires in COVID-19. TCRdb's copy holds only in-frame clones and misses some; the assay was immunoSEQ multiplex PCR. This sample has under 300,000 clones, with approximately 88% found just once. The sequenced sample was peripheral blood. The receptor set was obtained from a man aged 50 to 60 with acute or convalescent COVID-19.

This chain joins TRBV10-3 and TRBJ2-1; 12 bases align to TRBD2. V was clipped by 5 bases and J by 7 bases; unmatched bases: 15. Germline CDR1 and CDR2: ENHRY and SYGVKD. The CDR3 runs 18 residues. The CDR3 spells CAISRTSGAHSPPNEQFF. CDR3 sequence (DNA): TGTGCCATCAGTCGGACTAGCGGGGCCCATTCGCCTCCTAATGAGCAGTTCTTC.

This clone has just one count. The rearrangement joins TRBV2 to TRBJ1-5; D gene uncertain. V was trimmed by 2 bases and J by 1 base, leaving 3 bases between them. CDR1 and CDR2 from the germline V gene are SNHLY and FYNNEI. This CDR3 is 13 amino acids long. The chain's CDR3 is CASSEQSNQPQHF. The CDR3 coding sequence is TGTGCCAGCAGTGAACAGAGCAATCAGCCCCAGCATTTT. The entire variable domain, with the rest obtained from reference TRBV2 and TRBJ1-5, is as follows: EPEVTQTPSHQVTQMGQEVILRCVPISNHLYFYWYRQILGQKVEFLVSFYNNEISEKSEIFDDQFSVERPDGSNFTLKIRSTKLEDSAMYFCASSEQSNQPQHFGDGTRLSIL.

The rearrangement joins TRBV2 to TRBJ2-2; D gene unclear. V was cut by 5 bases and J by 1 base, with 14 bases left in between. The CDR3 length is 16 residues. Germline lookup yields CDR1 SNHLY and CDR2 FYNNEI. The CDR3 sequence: CASSKGAPQNTGELFF. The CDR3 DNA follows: TGTGCCAGCAGTAAAGGAGCACCCCAGAACACCGGGGAGCTGTTTTTT.

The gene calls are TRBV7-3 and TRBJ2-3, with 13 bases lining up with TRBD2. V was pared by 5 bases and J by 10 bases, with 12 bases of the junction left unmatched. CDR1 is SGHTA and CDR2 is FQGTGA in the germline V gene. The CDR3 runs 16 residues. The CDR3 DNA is TGTGCCAGCAGCCCAGGGACTAGCGGGGCCACAGGGGCGCAGTATTTT. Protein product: CASSPGTSGATGAQYF.

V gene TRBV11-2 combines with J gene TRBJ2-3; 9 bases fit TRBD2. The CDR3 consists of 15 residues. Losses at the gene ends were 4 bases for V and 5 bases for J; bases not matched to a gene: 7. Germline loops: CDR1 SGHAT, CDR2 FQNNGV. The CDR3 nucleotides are TGTGCCAGCAGCTCCCCAGAGCGGGGGGTAGATACGCAGTATTTT. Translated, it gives CASSSPERGVDTQYF.

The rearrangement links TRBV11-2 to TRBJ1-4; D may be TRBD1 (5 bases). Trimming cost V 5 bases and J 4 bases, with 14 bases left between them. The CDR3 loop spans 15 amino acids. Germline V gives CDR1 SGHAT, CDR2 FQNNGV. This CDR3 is CASSPRDSFNEKLFF. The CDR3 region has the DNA TGTGCCAGCAGCCCCCGGGACTCCTTTAATGAAAAACTGTTTTTT.

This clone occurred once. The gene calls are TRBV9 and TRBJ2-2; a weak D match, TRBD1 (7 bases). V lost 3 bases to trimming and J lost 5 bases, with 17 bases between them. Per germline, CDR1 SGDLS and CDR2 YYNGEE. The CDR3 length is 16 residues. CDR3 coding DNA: TGTGCCAGCAGCGACCCAGGGGGGACGGCGACCGGGGAGCTGTTTTTT. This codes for CASSDPGGTATGELFF.

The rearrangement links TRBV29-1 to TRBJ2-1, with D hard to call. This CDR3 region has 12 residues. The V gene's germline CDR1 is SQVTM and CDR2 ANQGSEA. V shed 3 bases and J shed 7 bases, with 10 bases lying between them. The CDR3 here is CSVESGGNEQFF. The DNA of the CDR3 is TGCAGCGTTGAGTCGGGTGGGAATGAGCAGTTCTTC.